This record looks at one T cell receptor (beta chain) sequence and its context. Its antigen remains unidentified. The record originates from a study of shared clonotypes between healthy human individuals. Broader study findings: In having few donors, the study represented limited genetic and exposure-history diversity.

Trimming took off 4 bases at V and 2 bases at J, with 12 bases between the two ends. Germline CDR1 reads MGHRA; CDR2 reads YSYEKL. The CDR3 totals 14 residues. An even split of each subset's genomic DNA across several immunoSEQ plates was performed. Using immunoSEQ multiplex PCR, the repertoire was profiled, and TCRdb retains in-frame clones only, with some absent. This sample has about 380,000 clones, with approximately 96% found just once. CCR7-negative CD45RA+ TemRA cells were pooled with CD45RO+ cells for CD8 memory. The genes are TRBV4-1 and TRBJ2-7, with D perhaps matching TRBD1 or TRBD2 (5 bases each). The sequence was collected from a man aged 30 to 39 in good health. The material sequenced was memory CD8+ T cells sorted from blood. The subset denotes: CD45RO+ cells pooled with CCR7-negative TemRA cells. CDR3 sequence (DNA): TGCGCCAGCAGCCCGGGGCTAGTCCCCTACGAGCAGTACTTC. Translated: CASSPGLVPYEQYF.